These 26 T cell receptor beta chains were all obtained from the same sample, sequenced in a study of cytomegalovirus exposure and HLA in healthy donors. The PCR employed 60 Vbeta primers together with 13 Jbeta primers. The assay was immunoSEQ multiplex PCR, and TCRdb's table has in-frame clones only and misses some. In the table there are 60,000 to 85,000 clones, 60% to 85% of which are singletons. The sample consisted of PBMCs. These receptors all stem from a man in his forties in good health and CMV-seronegative.

The V and J genes are TRBV5-1 and TRBJ2-1; D possibly corresponds to TRBD2 (6 bases). With 4 bases removed from V and 0 bases from J, the gap between germline ends came to 11 bases. CDR1 is SGHRS and CDR2 is YFSETQ in the germline V gene. This CDR3 contains 15 residues. CDR3 coding DNA: TGCGCCAGCAGCCCCCGGGGGAGCTCCTACAATGAGCAGTTCTTC. It encodes CASSPRGSSYNEQFF.

V is TRBV19 and J is TRBJ2-7; TRBD2 agrees at 9 bases. Per germline, CDR1 LNHDA and CDR2 SQIVND (reference sequence). V trimming: 3 bases; J trimming: 2 bases; junction bases outside the gene matches: 2. The CDR3 is made up of 14 amino acids. CDR3 DNA: TGTGCCAGTAGTATTAGCGGGGGTACCTACGAGCAGTACTTC. This sequence encodes CASSISGGTYEQYF.

This chain joins TRBV6-5 and TRBJ2-7; possibly TRBD2 for D (6 bases). V was pared by 3 bases and J by 3 bases, with 15 bases between. The CDR3 runs 15 residues. Germline CDR1 is MNHEY and CDR2 is SVGAGI. The CDR3 loop is CASSYRDSSYYEQYF. In nucleotides, the CDR3 is TGTGCCAGCAGTTATAGGGACTCCTCCTACTACGAGCAGTACTTC.

The CDR3 reads CASSVAGQRGYGYTF. The DNA for the CDR3 is TGTGCCAGCAGCGTCGCCGGACAGAGAGGCTATGGCTACACCTTC. The chain is built from TRBV9 and TRBJ1-2; a weak D match, TRBD1 (6 bases). This CDR3 has 15 residues. Germline V gene data show CDR1 as SGDLS and CDR2 as YYNGEE. Trimming cost V 2 bases and J 4 bases, with 15 bases left between them.

This clone was counted a few times. The V and J genes are TRBV27 and TRBJ2-7; 9 nucleotides line up with TRBD2. Germline CDR1 reads MNHEY; CDR2 reads SMNVEV (reference sequence). J gave up 2 bases and V 3 bases, and 5 bases lay outside the gene matches. The CDR3 has 15 residues. The CDR3 region has the DNA TGTGCCAGCAGTTTGGGCGGGAGGGTAACCTACGAGCAGTACTTC. Its translation is CASSLGGRVTYEQYF.

This clone was counted a single time. V gene TRBV6-5 combines with J gene TRBJ1-2, with D perhaps TRBD1 (5 bases). CDR3 length equals 12 residues. Trimming pared 6 bases from V and 7 bases from J, leaving 12 bases between. Per germline, CDR1 MNHEY and CDR2 SVGAGI. CDR3 sequence reads: CASRGQGRGYTF. The CDR3 coding sequence is TGTGCCAGCAGGGGGCAAGGTCGTGGCTACACCTTC.

Of note for this clone: Mismatch with germline at one junction end may stem from a read error. Additional DNA sequences in this sample encode the identical CDR3. The chain couples TRBV5-4 to TRBJ2-3; 8 positions agree with TRBD1. CDR3 length: 17 amino acids. CDR1 SGHNT and CDR2 YYREEE come from the germline V gene (reference sequence). Here the CDR3 DNA reads TGCGCCAGCAGCTTATATCAGGGGGCGCGTCCCACAGATACGCAGTATTTT. This codes for CASSLYQGARPTDTQYF.

This clone has only one observation. The genes are TRBV7-9 and TRBJ1-3, with TRBD1 identical over 9 bases. Germline trimming cut 3 bases from V and 0 bases from J; bases unmatched to any gene: 9. Per germline, CDR1 SEHNR and CDR2 FQNEAQ (reference sequence). This CDR3 region has 18 residues. CDR3 protein: CASSFLTGGRNSGNTIYF. CDR3 nucleotide sequence: TGTGCCAGCAGCTTCCTCACAGGGGGCCGTAACTCTGGAAACACCATATATTTT.

The CDR3 DNA follows: TGTGCCAGTAGACAGGGGGCACGGCAGCCCCAGCATTTT. It encodes CASRQGARQPQHF. The chain uses TRBV19 and TRBJ1-5; 9 nucleotides align to TRBD1. Germline V gene data show CDR1 as LNHDA and CDR2 as SQIVND (reference sequence). The trim removed 6 bases at V and 7 bases at J, leaving 4 bases unmatched. This CDR3 spans 13 amino acids.

The CDR3 DNA reads as TGTGCCAGCAGAGCACCGGGACAGGGAGTACCCTATGGCTACACCTTC. Translated, it gives CASRAPGQGVPYGYTF. V is TRBV2 and J is TRBJ1-2; 9 bases map to TRBD1. After removal of 6 bases from V and 4 bases from J, the junction contained 12 bases not matched to a gene. CDR1 is SNHLY and CDR2 is FYNNEI in the germline V gene. The CDR3 contains 16 residues.

Note on this clone: Its ends do not fully match the called genes, so a read error is possible. The CDR3, as DNA: TGTGCTAGTGGTTTGGTACTAGCGGAACACCGGGGAGCTGTTTTT. This sequence encodes CASGLVLAEHRGAVF. The chain links TRBV12-5 to TRBJ2-2, with TRBD2 matching 8 bases. Germline CDR1 is LGHNT and CDR2 is FRNRAP. The CDR3 sequence is 15 residues long.

This clone was seen only a few times. The rearrangement uses TRBV5-4 and TRBJ2-3; the D gene is possibly TRBD2 (6 bases). Between the trimmed V and J ends, which lost 5 bases and 11 bases, there was a span of 21 bases. This CDR3 contains 14 residues. Germline values: CDR1 SGHNT, CDR2 YYREEE (reference sequence). DNA for the CDR3: TGTGCCAGCAGTCGCCGGGACTCCCCCGGGGAGCAGTATTTT. Translation gives CASSRRDSPGEQYF.

The rearrangement joins TRBV7-9 to TRBJ2-1, with D unresolved. There are 11 residues in the CDR3. The ends were cut back, 4 bases at V and 8 bases at J, with 6 bases in the middle. Germline CDR1 and CDR2: SEHNR and FQNEAQ (reference sequence). As DNA, the CDR3 is TGTGCCAGCAGCTCGAACTATGAGCAGTTCTTC. Its translation is CASSSNYEQFF.

This CDR3 is CASNQPGDDSNQPQHF. The CDR3 DNA follows: TGTGCCAGCAACCAGCCGGGGGACGATAGCAATCAGCCCCAGCATTTT. The chain has TRBV21-1 and TRBJ1-5. TRBV21-1 is termed a pseudogene. The CDR3 has 16 residues.

The rearrangement uses TRBV28 and TRBJ2-6, with D unclear. Trimming took off 5 bases at V and 4 bases at J, with 9 bases between the two ends. The CDR3 covers 14 residues. Germline loops: CDR1 MDHEN, CDR2 SYDVKM. The CDR3 here is CASSPLGGANVLTF. Here the CDR3 DNA reads TGTGCCAGCAGTCCCCTCGGGGGGGCCAACGTCCTGACTTTC. Full variable domain (rest looked up from reference TRBV28 and TRBJ2-6): DVKVTQSSRYLVKRTGEKVFLECVQDMDHENMFWYRQDPGLGLRLIYFSYDVKMKEKGDIPEGYSVSREKKERFSLILESASTNQTSMYLCASSPLGGANVLTFGAGSRLTVL.

Only one count was recorded for this clone. V gene TRBV7-6 combines with J gene TRBJ1-4; possibly TRBD1 for D (6 bases). Trimming stripped 1 base from V and 5 bases from J, with 8 bases between. The length of the CDR3 is 14 residues. Per germline, CDR1 SGHVS and CDR2 FNYEAQ. CDR3 loop: CASSLGQGNEKLFF. The CDR3 DNA reads as TGTGCCAGCAGCTTAGGCCAGGGGAATGAAAAACTGTTTTTT.

This chain uses TRBV5-1 with TRBJ2-2; tentatively, D is TRBD1 (6 bases). This CDR3 region has 14 residues. The V end was cut by 4 bases, the J end by 3 bases, with 10 bases between. Germline CDR1 is SGHRS and CDR2 is YFSETQ. The CDR3 is CASSTRQDTGELFF. The CDR3 coding sequence is TGCGCCAGCAGCACCAGACAGGACACCGGGGAGCTGTTTTTT.

CDR3 nucleotide sequence: TGTGCCAGCAGCCAATATAGTGGCGGGGAGAACACCGGGGAGCTGTTTTTT. Its protein is CASSQYSGGENTGELFF. The chain recombines TRBV14 with TRBJ2-2, with D possibly matching TRBD2 (6 bases). Trimming removed 2 bases from V and 1 base from J, with 14 bases in between. The CDR3 extends over 17 amino acids. The germline CDR1 and CDR2 sequences are SGHDN and FVKESK.

The rearrangement links TRBV2 to TRBJ2-2, with 13 nucleotides matching TRBD2. This CDR3 spans 16 amino acids. Trimming took 5 bases from V and 6 from J; bases not matched to a gene: 6. From germline, CDR1 is SNHLY and CDR2 FYNNEI. The CDR3 sequence: CASSLRGLAGSGELFF. The DNA of the CDR3 is TGTGCCAGCAGTCTCCGGGGACTAGCGGGATCCGGGGAGCTGTTTTTT.

The chain joins TRBV18 to TRBJ1-1, with D possibly TRBD1 on 6 matching bases. Germline CDR1 is KGHSH and CDR2 is LQKENI. The CDR3 runs to 15 residues. V was clipped by 0 bases and J by 1 base, with 9 bases between them. The CDR3 sequence is CASSPPAGANTEAFF. CDR3 nucleotide sequence: TGTGCCAGCTCACCACCGGCAGGGGCGAACACTGAAGCTTTCTTT.

The rearrangement links TRBV19 to TRBJ1-3, with D hard to call. Germline assignment: CDR1 LNHDA and CDR2 SQIVND (reference sequence). The CDR3 runs 14 residues. Trimming took 7 bases from V and 2 from J, leaving 12 bases between them. The CDR3 DNA follows: TGTGCCAGTATGAATCTAGGTACTGGAAACACCATATATTTT. This translates into CASMNLGTGNTIYF.

This clone was observed a few times. The rearrangement links TRBV6-1 to TRBJ2-5, with 8 bases matching TRBD2. The germline V gene has CDR1 MNHNS and CDR2 SASEGT. The ends lost 6 bases at V and 5 bases at J; junction bases unmatched: 11. The CDR3 length is 15 residues. Written as DNA, the CDR3 is TGTGCCAGCAGATTGCTAGCGGGTGGGGGGGAGACCCAGTACTTC. It encodes CASRLLAGGGETQYF.

The chain combines TRBV19 with TRBJ2-2; 7 nucleotides agree with TRBD1. The CDR3 spans 13 residues. Germline V gene lookup returns CDR1 LNHDA and CDR2 SQIVND (reference sequence). V was clipped by 6 bases and J by 5 bases; unmatched bases: 3. The CDR3 bases are TGTGCCAGTAGAGAGACAGGGACCGGGGAGCTGTTTTTT. Translated, it gives CASRETGTGELFF.

The chain has TRBV2 and TRBJ1-5; no clear D. CDR3 length: 13 residues. CDR1 is SNHLY, CDR2 FYNNEI, per germline. V gave up 3 bases and J gave up 9 bases, with 12 bases separating them. The CDR3 nucleotides are TGTGCCAGCAGTGAGAGGGAACGAGGGCCCCAGCATTTT. Translated, it gives CASSERERGPQHF.

There are a few counts of this clone. This chain joins TRBV29-1 and TRBJ1-1; D possibly corresponds to TRBD1 (5 bases). CDR1 and CDR2 from the germline V gene are SQVTM and ANQGSEA. This CDR3 region has 13 residues. With 3 bases removed from V and 6 bases from J, the gap between germline ends came to 14 bases. This CDR3 is CSVDAGPLSEAFF. CDR3 nucleotide sequence: TGCAGCGTTGACGCAGGGCCGCTGTCTGAAGCTTTCTTT.

V gene TRBV10-3 combines with J gene TRBJ2-1; D possibly corresponds to TRBD2 (6 bases). This CDR3 region has 13 residues. The germline CDR1 and CDR2 sequences are ENHRY and SYGVKD. The germline V and J ends were trimmed by 8 bases and 6 bases, with 14 bases remaining between them. The CDR3 here is CAISSGGVNEQFF. CDR3 DNA sequence: TGTGCCATCTCAAGCGGAGGGGTCAATGAGCAGTTCTTC.